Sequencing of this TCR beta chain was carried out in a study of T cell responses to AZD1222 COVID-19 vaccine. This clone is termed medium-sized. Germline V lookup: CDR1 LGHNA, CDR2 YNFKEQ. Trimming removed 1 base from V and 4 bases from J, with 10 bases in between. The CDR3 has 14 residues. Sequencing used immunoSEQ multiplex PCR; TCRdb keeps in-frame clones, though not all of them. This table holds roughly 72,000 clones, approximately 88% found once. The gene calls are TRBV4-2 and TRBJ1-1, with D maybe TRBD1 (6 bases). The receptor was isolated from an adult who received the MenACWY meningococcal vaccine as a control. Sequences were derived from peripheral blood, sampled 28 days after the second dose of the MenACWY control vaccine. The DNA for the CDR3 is TGTGCCAGCAGCCAAGTGGAAGGGGGCACTGAAGCTTTCTTT. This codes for CASSQVEGGTEAFF.